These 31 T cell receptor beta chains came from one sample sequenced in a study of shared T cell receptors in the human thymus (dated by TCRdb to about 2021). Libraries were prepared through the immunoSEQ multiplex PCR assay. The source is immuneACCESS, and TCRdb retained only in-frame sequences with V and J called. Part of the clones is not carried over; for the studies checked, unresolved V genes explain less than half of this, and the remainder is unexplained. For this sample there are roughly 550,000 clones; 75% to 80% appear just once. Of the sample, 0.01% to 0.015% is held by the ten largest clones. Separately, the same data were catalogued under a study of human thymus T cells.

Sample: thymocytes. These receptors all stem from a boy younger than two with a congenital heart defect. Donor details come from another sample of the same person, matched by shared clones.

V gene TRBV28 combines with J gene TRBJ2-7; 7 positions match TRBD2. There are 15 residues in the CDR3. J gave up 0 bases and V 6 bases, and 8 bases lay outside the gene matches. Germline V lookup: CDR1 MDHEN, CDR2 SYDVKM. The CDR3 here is CASRDSSGPSYEQYF. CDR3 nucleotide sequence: TGTGCCAGCAGGGATTCTAGCGGACCCTCCTACGAGCAGTACTTC.

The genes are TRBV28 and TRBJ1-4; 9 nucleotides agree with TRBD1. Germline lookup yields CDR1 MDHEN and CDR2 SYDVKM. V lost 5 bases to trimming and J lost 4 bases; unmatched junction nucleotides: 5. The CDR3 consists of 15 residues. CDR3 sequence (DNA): TGTGCCAGCAGTCAAAGGACAGGGGTTAATGAAAAACTGTTTTTT. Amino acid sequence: CASSQRTGVNEKLFF.

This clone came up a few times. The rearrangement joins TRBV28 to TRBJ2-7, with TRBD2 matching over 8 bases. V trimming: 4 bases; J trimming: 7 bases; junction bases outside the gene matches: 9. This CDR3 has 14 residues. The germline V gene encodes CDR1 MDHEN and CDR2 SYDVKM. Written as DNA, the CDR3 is TGTGCCAGCAGTTCGAAAGCGGGAGTGGGGGAGCAGTACTTC. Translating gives CASSSKAGVGEQYF.

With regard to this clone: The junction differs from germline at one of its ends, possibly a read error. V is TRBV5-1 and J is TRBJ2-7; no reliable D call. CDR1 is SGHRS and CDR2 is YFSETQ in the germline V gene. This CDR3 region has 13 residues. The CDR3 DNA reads TGCGCCAGCAGCTTGCGTCCGTCCTGCGAGCAGTACTTC. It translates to CASSLRPSCEQYF. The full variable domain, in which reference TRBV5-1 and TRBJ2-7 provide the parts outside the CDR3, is KAGVTQTPRYLIKTRGQQVTLSCSPISGHRSVSWYQQTPGQGLQFLFEYFSETQRNKGNFPGRFSGRQFSNSRSEMNVSTLELGDSALYLCASSLRPSCEQYFGPGTRLTVT.

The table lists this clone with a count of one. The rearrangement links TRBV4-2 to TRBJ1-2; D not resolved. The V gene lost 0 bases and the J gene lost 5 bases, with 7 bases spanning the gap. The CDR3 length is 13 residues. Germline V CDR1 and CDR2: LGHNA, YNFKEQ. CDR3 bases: TGTGCCAGCAGCCAAGAGATAGTGTATGGCTACACCTTC. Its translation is CASSQEIVYGYTF.

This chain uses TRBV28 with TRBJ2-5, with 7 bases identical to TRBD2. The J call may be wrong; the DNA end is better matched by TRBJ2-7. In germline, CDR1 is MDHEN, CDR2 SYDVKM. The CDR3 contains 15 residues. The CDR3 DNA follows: TGTGCCAGCAGTTTATCTGGGGGGGACTCCTACGAGCAGTACTTC. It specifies CASSLSGGDSYEQYF.

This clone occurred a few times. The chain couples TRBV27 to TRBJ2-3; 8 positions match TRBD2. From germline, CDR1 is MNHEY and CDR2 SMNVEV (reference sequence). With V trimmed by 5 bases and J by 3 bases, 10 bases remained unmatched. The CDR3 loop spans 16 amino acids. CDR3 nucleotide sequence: TGTGCCAGCAGTCCCATAATAGCGGGGTGGACAGATACGCAGTATTTT. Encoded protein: CASSPIIAGWTDTQYF.

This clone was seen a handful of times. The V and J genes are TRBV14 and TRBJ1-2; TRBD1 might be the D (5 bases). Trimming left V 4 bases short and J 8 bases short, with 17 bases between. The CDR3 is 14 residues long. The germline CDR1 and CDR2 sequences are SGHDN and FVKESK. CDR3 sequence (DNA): TGTGCCAGCAGCCCGGCTCCAGGGAAGGAAGGCTACACCTTC. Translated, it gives CASSPAPGKEGYTF.

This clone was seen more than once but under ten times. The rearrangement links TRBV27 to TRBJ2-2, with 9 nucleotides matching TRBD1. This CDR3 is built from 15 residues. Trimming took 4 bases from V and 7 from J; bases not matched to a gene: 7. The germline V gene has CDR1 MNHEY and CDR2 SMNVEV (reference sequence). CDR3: CASSWDRDRGGELFF. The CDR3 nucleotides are TGTGCCAGCAGTTGGGACAGGGACCGGGGCGGGGAGCTGTTTTTT.

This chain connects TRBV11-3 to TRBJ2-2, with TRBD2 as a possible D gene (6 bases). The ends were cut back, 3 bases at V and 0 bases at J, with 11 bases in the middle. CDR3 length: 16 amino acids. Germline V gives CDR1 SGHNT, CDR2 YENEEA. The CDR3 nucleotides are TGTGCCAGCAGCTTCGTGGGGGGTTCGAACACCGGGGAGCTGTTTTTT. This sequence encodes CASSFVGGSNTGELFF. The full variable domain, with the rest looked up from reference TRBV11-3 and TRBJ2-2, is EAGVVQSPRYKIIEKKQPVAFWCNPISGHNTLYWYLQNLGQGPELLIRYENEEAVDDSQLPKDRFSAERLKGVDSTLKIQPAELGDSAVYLCASSFVGGSNTGELFFGEGSRLTVL.

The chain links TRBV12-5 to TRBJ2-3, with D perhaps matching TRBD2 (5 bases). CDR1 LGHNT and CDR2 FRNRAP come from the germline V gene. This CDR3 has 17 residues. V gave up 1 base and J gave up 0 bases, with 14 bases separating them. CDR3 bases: TGTGCTAGTGGTTTGGAAGCGGACGCAAGTAGCACAGATACGCAGTATTTT. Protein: CASGLEADASSTDTQYF.

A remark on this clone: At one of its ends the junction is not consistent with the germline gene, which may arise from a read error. The CDR3 reads CASSFGTDSYGQYF. CDR3 nucleotides: TGTGCCAGCAGCTTCGGTACAGATTCCTACGGGCAGTACTTC. The chain couples TRBV5-6 to TRBJ2-7; D not resolved. The CDR3 runs to 14 residues. Germline V lookup: CDR1 SGHDT, CDR2 YYEEEE.

Here the CDR3 reads CASSAGGAVENQPQHF. For the CDR3, the DNA is TGTGCCAGCAGTGCAGGGGGCGCGGTTGAAAATCAGCCCCAGCATTTT. The V and J genes are TRBV6-6 and TRBJ1-5; 8 bases are shared with TRBD1. With V trimmed by 5 bases and J by 4 bases, 10 bases remained unmatched. CDR3 length: 16 residues. In germline, CDR1 is MNHNY, CDR2 SVGAGI (reference sequence).

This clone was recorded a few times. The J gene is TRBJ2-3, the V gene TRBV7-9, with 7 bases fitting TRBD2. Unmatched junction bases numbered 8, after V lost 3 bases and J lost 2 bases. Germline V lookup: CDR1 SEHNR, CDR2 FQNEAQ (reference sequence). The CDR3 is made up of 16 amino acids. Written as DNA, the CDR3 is TGTGCCAGCAGCTTTGCGGGGGTTGAGGTCACAGATACGCAGTATTTT. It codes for CASSFAGVEVTDTQYF.

The CDR3 reads CASSQDLRRRGGDTQYF. The CDR3, as DNA: TGCGCCAGCAGCCAAGATCTACGGCGGAGGGGGGGAGATACGCAGTATTTT. The chain recombines TRBV4-3 with TRBJ2-3; D is possibly TRBD2 (7 bases). The CDR3 consists of 17 residues. The V end lost 0 bases, the J end lost 5 bases, and 18 bases lay between the germline ends. CDR1 LGHNA and CDR2 YSLEER come from the germline V gene.

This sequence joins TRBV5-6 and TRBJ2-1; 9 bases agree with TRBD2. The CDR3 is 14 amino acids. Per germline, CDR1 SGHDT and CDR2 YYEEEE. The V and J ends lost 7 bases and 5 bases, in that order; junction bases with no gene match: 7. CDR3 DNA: TGTGCCAGCCAACAAGGACTAGCGAACAATGAGCAGTTCTTC. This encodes CASQQGLANNEQFF.

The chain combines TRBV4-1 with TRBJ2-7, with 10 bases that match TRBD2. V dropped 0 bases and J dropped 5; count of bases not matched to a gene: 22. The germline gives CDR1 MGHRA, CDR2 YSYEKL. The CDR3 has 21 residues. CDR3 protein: CASSQDRPRDRRLAGVNEQYF. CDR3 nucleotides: TGCGCCAGCAGCCAAGATAGGCCGAGAGACAGGCGGCTAGCGGGAGTTAACGAGCAGTACTTC.

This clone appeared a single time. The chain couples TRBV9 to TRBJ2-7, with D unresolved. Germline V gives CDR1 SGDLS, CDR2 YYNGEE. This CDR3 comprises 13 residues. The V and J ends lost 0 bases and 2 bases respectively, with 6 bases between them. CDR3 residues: CASSVGHTYEQYF. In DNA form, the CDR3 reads TGTGCCAGCAGCGTAGGACATACCTACGAGCAGTACTTC.

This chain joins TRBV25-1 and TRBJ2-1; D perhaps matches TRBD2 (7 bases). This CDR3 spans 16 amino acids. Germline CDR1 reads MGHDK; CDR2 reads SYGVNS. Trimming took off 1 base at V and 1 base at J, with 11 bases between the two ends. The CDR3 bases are TGTGCCAGCAGTGAATGGGGGGGCCCTTCCTACAATGAGCAGTTCTTC. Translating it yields CASSEWGGPSYNEQFF.

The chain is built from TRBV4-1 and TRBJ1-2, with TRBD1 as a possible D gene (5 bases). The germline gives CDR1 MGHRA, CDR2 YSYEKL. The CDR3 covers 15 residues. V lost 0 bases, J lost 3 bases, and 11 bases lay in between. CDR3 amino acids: CASSQDGGGDYGYTF. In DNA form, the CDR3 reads TGCGCCAGCAGCCAAGATGGGGGAGGCGACTATGGCTACACCTTC.

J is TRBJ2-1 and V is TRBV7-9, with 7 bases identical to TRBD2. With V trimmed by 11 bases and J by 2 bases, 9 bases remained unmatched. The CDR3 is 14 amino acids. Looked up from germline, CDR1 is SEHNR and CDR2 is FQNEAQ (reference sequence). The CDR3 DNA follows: TGTGCCGGCACGGGGGGAGGGCCCTACAATGAGCAGTTCTTC. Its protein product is CAGTGGGPYNEQFF.

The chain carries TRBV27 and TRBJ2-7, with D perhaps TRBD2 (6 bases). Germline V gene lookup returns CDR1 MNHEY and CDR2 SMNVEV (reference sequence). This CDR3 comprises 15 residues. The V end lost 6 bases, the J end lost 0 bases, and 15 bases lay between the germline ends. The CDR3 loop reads CASRRTTESSYEQYF. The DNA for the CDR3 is TGTGCCAGCAGACGGACTACCGAAAGCTCCTACGAGCAGTACTTC.

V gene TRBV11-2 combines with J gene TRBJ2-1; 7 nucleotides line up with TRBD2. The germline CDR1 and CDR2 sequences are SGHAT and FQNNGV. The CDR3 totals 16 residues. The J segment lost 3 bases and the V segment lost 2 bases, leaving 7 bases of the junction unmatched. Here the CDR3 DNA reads TGTGCCAGCAGCTTACCAGGTAGCGGGTACTACAATGAGCAGTTCTTC. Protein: CASSLPGSGYYNEQFF. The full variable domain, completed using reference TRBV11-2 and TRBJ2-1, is EAGVAQSPRYKIIEKRQSVAFWCNPISGHATLYWYQQILGQGPKLLIQFQNNGVVDDSQLPKDRFSAERLKGVDSTLKIQPAKLEDSAVYLCASSLPGSGYYNEQFFGPGTRLTVL.

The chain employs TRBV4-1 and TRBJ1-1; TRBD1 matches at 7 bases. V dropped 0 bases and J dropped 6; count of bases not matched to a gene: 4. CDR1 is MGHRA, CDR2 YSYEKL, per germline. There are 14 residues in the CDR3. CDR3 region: CASSQDPGTAEAFF. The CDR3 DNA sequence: TGCGCCAGCAGCCAAGATCCAGGGACAGCTGAAGCTTTCTTT.

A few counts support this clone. The chain's CDR3 is CASIGGPKYNEQFF. The CDR3 DNA is TGTGCCAGCATCGGGGGACCCAAATACAATGAGCAGTTCTTC. V gene TRBV6-6 combines with J gene TRBJ2-1; the D gene is possibly TRBD2 (6 bases). V gave up 7 bases and J gave up 4 bases, with 14 bases separating them. Germline assignment: CDR1 MNHNY and CDR2 SVGAGI (reference sequence). This CDR3 is 14 amino acids long.

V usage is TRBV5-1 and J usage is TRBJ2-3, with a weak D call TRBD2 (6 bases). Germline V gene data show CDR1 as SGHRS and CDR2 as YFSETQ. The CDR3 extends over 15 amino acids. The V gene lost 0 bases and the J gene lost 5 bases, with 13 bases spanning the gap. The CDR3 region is CASSLAGGARDTQYF. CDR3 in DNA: TGCGCCAGCAGCTTGGCAGGCGGGGCTAGAGATACGCAGTATTTT.

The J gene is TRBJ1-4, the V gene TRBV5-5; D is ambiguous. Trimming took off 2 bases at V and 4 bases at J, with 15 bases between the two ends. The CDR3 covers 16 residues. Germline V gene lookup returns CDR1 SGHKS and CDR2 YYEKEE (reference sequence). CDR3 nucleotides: TGTGCCAGCAGCTTTTTTGCGTGCAGGTTTAATGAAAAACTGTTTTTT. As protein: CASSFFACRFNEKLFF.

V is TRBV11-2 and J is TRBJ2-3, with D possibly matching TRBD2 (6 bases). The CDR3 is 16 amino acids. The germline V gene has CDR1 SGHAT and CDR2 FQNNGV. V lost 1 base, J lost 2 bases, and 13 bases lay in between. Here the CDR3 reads CASSLGGGGLTDTQYF. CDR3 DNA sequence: TGTGCCAGCAGCTTAGGTGGGGGAGGTCTCACAGATACGCAGTATTTT.

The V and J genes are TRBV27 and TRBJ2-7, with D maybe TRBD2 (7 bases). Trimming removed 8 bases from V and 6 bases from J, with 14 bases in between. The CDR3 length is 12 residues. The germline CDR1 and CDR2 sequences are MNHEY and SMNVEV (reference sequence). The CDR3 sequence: CASGGAGLEQYF. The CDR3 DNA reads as TGTGCCAGCGGGGGGGCAGGACTCGAGCAGTACTTC.

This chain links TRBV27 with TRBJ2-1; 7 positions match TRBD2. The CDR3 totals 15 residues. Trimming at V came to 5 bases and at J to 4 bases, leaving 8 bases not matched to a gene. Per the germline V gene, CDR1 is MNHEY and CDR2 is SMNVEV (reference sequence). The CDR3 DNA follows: TGTGCCAGCAGTGAGAGGCTAGCGGCTTACAATGAGCAGTTCTTC. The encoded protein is CASSERLAAYNEQFF.

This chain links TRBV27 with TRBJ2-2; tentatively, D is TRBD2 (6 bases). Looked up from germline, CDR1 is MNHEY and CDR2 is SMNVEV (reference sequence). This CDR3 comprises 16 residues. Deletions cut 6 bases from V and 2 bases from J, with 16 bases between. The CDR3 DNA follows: TGTGCCAGCAGCTCTACAGGAGGGCGAAACACCGGGGAGCTGTTTTTT. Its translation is CASSSTGGRNTGELFF.